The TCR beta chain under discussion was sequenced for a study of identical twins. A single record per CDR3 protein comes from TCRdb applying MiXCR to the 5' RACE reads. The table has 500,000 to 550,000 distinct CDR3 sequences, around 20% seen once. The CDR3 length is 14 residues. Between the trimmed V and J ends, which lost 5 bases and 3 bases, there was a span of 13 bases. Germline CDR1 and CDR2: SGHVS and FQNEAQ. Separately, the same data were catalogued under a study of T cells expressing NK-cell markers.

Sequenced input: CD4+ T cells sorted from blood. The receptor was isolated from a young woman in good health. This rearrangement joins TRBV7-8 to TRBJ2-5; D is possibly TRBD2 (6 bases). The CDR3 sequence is CASSGGLLKETQYF. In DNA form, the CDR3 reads TGTGCCAGCAGCGGGGGACTTTTGAAAGAGACCCAGTACTTC. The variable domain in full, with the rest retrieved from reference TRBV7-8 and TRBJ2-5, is GAGVSQSPRYKVAKRGQDVALRCDPISGHVSLFWYQQALGQGPEFLTYFQNEAQLDKSGLPSDRFFAERPEGSVSTLKIQRTQQEDSAVYLCASSGGLLKETQYFGPGTRLLVL.